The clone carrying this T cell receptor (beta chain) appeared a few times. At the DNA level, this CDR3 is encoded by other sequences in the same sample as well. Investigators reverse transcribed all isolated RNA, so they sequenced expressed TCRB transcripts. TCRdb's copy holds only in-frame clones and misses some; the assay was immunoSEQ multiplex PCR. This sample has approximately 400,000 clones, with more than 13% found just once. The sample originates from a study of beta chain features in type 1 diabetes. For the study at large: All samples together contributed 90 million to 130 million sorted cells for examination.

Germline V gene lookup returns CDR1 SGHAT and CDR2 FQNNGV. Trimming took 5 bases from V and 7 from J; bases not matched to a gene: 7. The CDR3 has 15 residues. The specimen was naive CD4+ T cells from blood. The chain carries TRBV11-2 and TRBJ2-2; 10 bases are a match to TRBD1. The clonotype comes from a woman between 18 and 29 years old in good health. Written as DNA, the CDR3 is TGTGCCAGCAGCCCTCGACAGGGGGCGAGCGGGGAGCTGTTTTTT. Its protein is CASSPRQGASGELFF.